A selection of T cell receptor beta chains follows, all from one sample in a study of response to subunit inactivated influenza vaccine. TCRdb re-called the RT-PCR reads through MiXCR, storing one row per CDR3 protein. The sample yields around 520,000 distinct CDR3 sequences, around 25% seen once. Sequencing used CD4+ T cells sorted from PBMCs, obtained less than 6 days after vaccination. The receptors come from a man aged 50 or older who received an inactivated influenza vaccine. CDR3s include the opening cysteine and the closing phenylalanine or tryptophan. Fields, in order: clone size, D gene, V gene, J gene, CDR3 protein, CDR3 DNA. A D gene is named only where the DNA matches it firmly. A clone size is listed for some rows: how often the clone was seen (once, few, many), or a class if it is expanded.

clone_size: few
d_call: TRBD1
v_call: TRBV20-1
j_call: TRBJ1-2
cdr3_aa: CSAITGGDYGYTF
cdr3_nt: TGCAGTGCCATTACAGGGGGAGACTATGGCTACACCTTC

clone_size: NA
d_call: NA
v_call: TRBV7-3
j_call: TRBJ1-4
cdr3_aa: CASSLTYKEKLFF
cdr3_nt: TGTGCCAGCAGCTTAACTTATAAGGAAAAACTGTTTTTT

clone_size: few
d_call: TRBD2
v_call: TRBV20-1
j_call: TRBJ2-3
cdr3_aa: CSAKAGGTDTQYF
cdr3_nt: TGCAGTGCTAAGGCGGGGGGAACAGATACGCAGTATTTT

clone_size: NA
d_call: NA
v_call: TRBV11-2
j_call: TRBJ2-3
cdr3_aa: CASSSHAGTRTSTDTQYF
cdr3_nt: TGTGCCAGCAGCTCCCACGCCGGGACCAGGACTAGCACAGATACGCAGTATTTT

clone_size: once
d_call: NA
v_call: TRBV2
j_call: TRBJ2-2
cdr3_aa: CACRFDTFSQTNTGELFF
cdr3_nt: TGTGCCTGCAGATTTGACACTTTTAGCCAGACGAACACCGGGGAGCTGTTTTTT

clone_size: NA
d_call: NA
v_call: TRBV7-8
j_call: TRBJ1-5
cdr3_aa: CASSLNGGNQPQHF
cdr3_nt: TGTGCCAGCAGCTTAAATGGGGGCAATCAGCCCCAGCATTTT

clone_size: many
d_call: TRBD1
v_call: TRBV9
j_call: TRBJ1-5
cdr3_aa: CASGQGTQPQHF
cdr3_nt: TGTGCCAGTGGACAGGGGACTCAGCCCCAGCATTTT

clone_size: NA
d_call: TRBD1
v_call: TRBV29-1
j_call: TRBJ1-1
cdr3_aa: CSCTRTGWNTEAFF
cdr3_nt: TGCAGTTGTACACGGACAGGGTGGAACACTGAAGCTTTCTTT

clone_size: NA
d_call: TRBD1
v_call: TRBV10-3
j_call: TRBJ1-4
cdr3_aa: CATQRGDSGEKLFF
cdr3_nt: TGTGCCACCCAAAGGGGGGACAGTGGTGAAAAACTGTTTTTT

clone_size: NA
d_call: NA
v_call: TRBV11-2
j_call: TRBJ1-6
cdr3_aa: CASSLGGIRPESPLHF
cdr3_nt: TGTGCCAGCAGCTTAGGCGGGATAAGGCCCGAGTCACCCCTCCACTTT

clone_size: NA
d_call: NA
v_call: TRBV7-9
j_call: TRBJ2-3
cdr3_aa: CASSRSLGTDTQYF
cdr3_nt: TGTGCCAGCAGCCGCAGTTTGGGTACAGATACGCAGTATTTT

clone_size: few
d_call: NA
v_call: TRBV10-1
j_call: TRBJ2-5
cdr3_aa: CASGTGIQETQYF
cdr3_nt: TGCGCCAGCGGAACCGGGATACAAGAGACCCAGTACTTC

clone_size: NA
d_call: TRBD2
v_call: TRBV7-9
j_call: TRBJ2-7
cdr3_aa: CASSLALTSGYYEQYF
cdr3_nt: TGTGCCAGCAGCTTAGCGTTGACTAGCGGGTACTACGAGCAGTACTTC

clone_size: NA
d_call: NA
v_call: TRBV11-2
j_call: TRBJ1-4
cdr3_aa: CASSLGMESEKLFF
cdr3_nt: TGTGCCAGCAGCTTAGGAATGGAGAGCGAAAAACTGTTTTTT

clone_size: few
d_call: NA
v_call: TRBV10-3
j_call: TRBJ2-1
cdr3_aa: CAISETIRGRLDEQFF
cdr3_nt: TGTGCCATCAGTGAGACCATCCGGGGCCGTTTGGATGAGCAGTTCTTC

clone_size: NA
d_call: NA
v_call: TRBV7-2
j_call: TRBJ2-4
cdr3_aa: CASSLTASEQYF
cdr3_nt: TGTGCCAGCAGCTTGACCGCCTCAGAACAGTACTTC

clone_size: NA
d_call: TRBD2
v_call: TRBV9
j_call: TRBJ2-1
cdr3_aa: CASSVGVAGGNEQFF
cdr3_nt: TGTGCCAGCAGCGTAGGAGTAGCGGGGGGGAATGAGCAGTTCTTC

clone_size: NA
d_call: NA
v_call: TRBV12-3/TRBV12-4
j_call: TRBJ2-7
cdr3_aa: CASSPGSEQYF
cdr3_nt: TGTGCCAGCAGCCCGGGGAGCGAGCAGTACTTC

clone_size: NA
d_call: TRBD2
v_call: TRBV20-1
j_call: TRBJ2-7
cdr3_aa: CSAFPIAGGSYEQYF
cdr3_nt: TGCAGTGCTTTTCCCATAGCGGGGGGGTCCTACGAGCAGTACTTC

clone_size: many
d_call: NA
v_call: TRBV3-1
j_call: TRBJ1-5
cdr3_aa: CASSLRDSNQPQHF
cdr3_nt: TGTGCCAGCAGCCTCAGGGATAGCAATCAGCCCCAGCATTTT

clone_size: NA
d_call: NA
v_call: TRBV5-5
j_call: TRBJ1-2
cdr3_aa: CASSVESEANYGYTF
cdr3_nt: TGTGCCAGCAGCGTAGAGTCCGAAGCTAACTATGGCTACACCTTC

clone_size: few
d_call: TRBD1
v_call: TRBV7-9
j_call: TRBJ2-1
cdr3_aa: CASSQGTGRIGEQFF
cdr3_nt: TGTGCCAGCAGCCAAGGGACAGGGCGGATCGGTGAGCAGTTCTTC

clone_size: NA
d_call: TRBD1
v_call: TRBV7-2
j_call: TRBJ2-7
cdr3_aa: CASSLAGQGAPYEQYF
cdr3_nt: TGTGCCAGCAGCTTAGCCGGGCAGGGGGCCCCCTACGAGCAGTACTTC

clone_size: NA
d_call: TRBD1
v_call: TRBV7-2
j_call: TRBJ1-6
cdr3_aa: CASSFVGQGNSPLHF
cdr3_nt: TGTGCCAGCAGCTTCGTTGGACAGGGTAATTCACCCCTCCACTTT

clone_size: NA
d_call: NA
v_call: TRBV12-3/TRBV12-4
j_call: TRBJ1-6
cdr3_aa: CASSFQRGITNSPLHF
cdr3_nt: TGTGCCAGCAGTTTTCAACGAGGGATAACTAATTCACCCCTCCACTTT

clone_size: few
d_call: NA
v_call: TRBV6-5
j_call: TRBJ2-1
cdr3_aa: CASSYVQATYNEQFF
cdr3_nt: TGTGCCAGCAGTTACGTACAGGCCACCTACAATGAGCAGTTCTTC

clone_size: few
d_call: NA
v_call: TRBV20-1
j_call: TRBJ2-1
cdr3_aa: CSAEPGGVRNEQFF
cdr3_nt: TGCAGTGCAGAACCTGGGGGAGTGCGGAATGAGCAGTTCTTC

clone_size: NA
d_call: TRBD2
v_call: TRBV11-2
j_call: TRBJ2-1
cdr3_aa: CASSFGPGTSGRVPYNEQFF
cdr3_nt: TGTGCCAGCAGCTTCGGGCCCGGGACTAGCGGGAGGGTCCCTTACAATGAGCAGTTCTTC

clone_size: NA
d_call: TRBD2
v_call: TRBV7-8
j_call: TRBJ2-1
cdr3_aa: CASRSAAGGVMDEQFF
cdr3_nt: TGTGCCAGCAGGTCTGCGGCGGGAGGAGTTATGGATGAGCAGTTCTTC

clone_size: NA
d_call: NA
v_call: TRBV29-1
j_call: TRBJ2-7
cdr3_aa: CSVTGRVSYEQYF
cdr3_nt: TGCAGCGTTACAGGGAGAGTCTCCTACGAGCAGTACTTC

clone_size: few
d_call: NA
v_call: TRBV10-3
j_call: TRBJ2-3
cdr3_aa: CAISDSGDTQYF
cdr3_nt: TGTGCCATCAGTGATTCCGGGGATACGCAGTATTTT

clone_size: NA
d_call: NA
v_call: TRBV12-3/TRBV12-4
j_call: TRBJ2-1
cdr3_aa: CASSQGGTGRSYNEQFF
cdr3_nt: TGTGCCAGCAGCCAGGGAGGGACAGGAAGGTCCTACAATGAGCAGTTCTTC

clone_size: NA
d_call: TRBD1
v_call: TRBV6-1
j_call: TRBJ1-1
cdr3_aa: CASRTGTGVNTEAFF
cdr3_nt: TGTGCCAGCAGGACCGGGACAGGGGTAAACACTGAAGCTTTCTTT

clone_size: NA
d_call: NA
v_call: TRBV20-1
j_call: TRBJ2-6
cdr3_aa: CSAEGRSGANVLTF
cdr3_nt: TGCAGTGCTGAGGGCCGATCTGGGGCCAACGTCCTGACTTTC

clone_size: NA
d_call: TRBD2
v_call: TRBV6-2/TRBV6-3
j_call: TRBJ2-3
cdr3_aa: CASRRTSGSSNTQYF
cdr3_nt: TGTGCCAGCAGGCGGACTAGCGGGAGTTCTAATACGCAGTATTTT

clone_size: NA
d_call: TRBD1
v_call: TRBV5-1
j_call: TRBJ1-1
cdr3_aa: CASSPGGVATEAFF
cdr3_nt: TGCGCCAGCAGCCCAGGGGGGGTTGCCACTGAAGCTTTCTTT

clone_size: few
d_call: TRBD1
v_call: TRBV5-1
j_call: TRBJ2-2
cdr3_aa: CASPEVRDRSTTGELFF
cdr3_nt: TGCGCCAGTCCCGAGGTCCGGGACAGATCCACCACCGGGGAGCTGTTTTTT

clone_size: few
d_call: TRBD2
v_call: TRBV7-2
j_call: TRBJ2-5
cdr3_aa: CASTLRPTSGVHF
cdr3_nt: TGTGCCAGCACCTTAAGGCCAACTAGCGGGGTACACTTC

clone_size: NA
d_call: NA
v_call: TRBV4-2
j_call: TRBJ2-1
cdr3_aa: CASSQEWGSSYNEQFF
cdr3_nt: TGTGCCAGCAGCCAAGAATGGGGCAGCTCCTACAATGAGCAGTTCTTC

clone_size: many
d_call: NA
v_call: TRBV12-3/TRBV12-4
j_call: TRBJ1-2
cdr3_aa: CASSLGGGYTF
cdr3_nt: TGTGCCAGCAGTTTGGGTGGCGGCTACACCTTC

clone_size: few
d_call: TRBD1
v_call: TRBV27
j_call: TRBJ1-4
cdr3_aa: CASSLIQGTNEKLFF
cdr3_nt: TGTGCCAGCAGTCTGATACAGGGGACTAATGAAAAACTGTTTTTT

clone_size: NA
d_call: TRBD1
v_call: TRBV4-1
j_call: TRBJ2-1
cdr3_aa: CASSQGTGWSYNEQFF
cdr3_nt: TGCGCCAGCAGCCAAGGGACAGGGTGGTCCTACAATGAGCAGTTCTTC

clone_size: NA
d_call: NA
v_call: TRBV10-3
j_call: TRBJ2-6
cdr3_aa: CAISDTISGANVLTF
cdr3_nt: TGTGCCATCAGTGATACGATCTCTGGGGCCAACGTCCTGACTTTC

clone_size: many
d_call: NA
v_call: TRBV7-2
j_call: TRBJ2-7
cdr3_aa: CASKMDRLSYEQYF
cdr3_nt: TGTGCCAGCAAGATGGACAGACTGAGCTACGAGCAGTACTTC

clone_size: NA
d_call: NA
v_call: TRBV12-3/TRBV12-4
j_call: TRBJ2-5
cdr3_aa: CASSRSGWQETQYF
cdr3_nt: TGTGCCAGCAGCCGCTCAGGGTGGCAAGAGACCCAGTACTTC

clone_size: few
d_call: NA
v_call: TRBV5-6
j_call: TRBJ2-1
cdr3_aa: CASSLFMSNEQFF
cdr3_nt: TGTGCCAGCAGCTTGTTTATGAGTAATGAGCAGTTCTTC

clone_size: NA
d_call: NA
v_call: TRBV15
j_call: TRBJ2-3
cdr3_aa: CATSRDRPGTHTDTQYF
cdr3_nt: TGTGCCACCAGCAGAGATCGTCCGGGAACTCACACAGATACGCAGTATTTT

clone_size: NA
d_call: NA
v_call: TRBV2
j_call: TRBJ1-1
cdr3_aa: CASSTSLTANTEAFF
cdr3_nt: TGTGCCAGCAGTACTAGTTTGACAGCAAACACTGAAGCTTTCTTT

clone_size: few
d_call: TRBD2
v_call: TRBV7-8
j_call: TRBJ2-1
cdr3_aa: CASSPGTSNEQFF
cdr3_nt: TGTGCCAGCAGTCCAGGGACTAGCAATGAGCAGTTCTTC

clone_size: NA
d_call: TRBD1
v_call: TRBV12-3/TRBV12-4
j_call: TRBJ2-7
cdr3_aa: CASSPKTGGRNEQYF
cdr3_nt: TGTGCCAGCAGTCCCAAGACAGGGGGCCGGAACGAGCAGTACTTC

clone_size: many
d_call: NA
v_call: TRBV6-1
j_call: TRBJ1-5
cdr3_aa: CASSERTTWRSSNQPQHF
cdr3_nt: TGTGCCAGCAGTGAAAGAACTACGTGGCGGAGCAGCAATCAGCCCCAGCATTTT

clone_size: NA
d_call: NA
v_call: TRBV5-1
j_call: TRBJ2-7
cdr3_aa: CASSLGHGSYEQYF
cdr3_nt: TGCGCCAGCAGCCTGGGACACGGATCCTACGAGCAGTACTTC

clone_size: few
d_call: NA
v_call: TRBV7-6
j_call: TRBJ2-7
cdr3_aa: CASSSPLGGEFYEQYF
cdr3_nt: TGTGCCAGCAGCTCACCTCTAGGGGGGGAGTTCTACGAGCAGTACTTC

clone_size: many
d_call: NA
v_call: TRBV6-5
j_call: TRBJ1-1
cdr3_aa: CASSYDGMNTEAFF
cdr3_nt: TGTGCCAGCAGTTACGACGGAATGAACACTGAAGCTTTCTTT

clone_size: NA
d_call: NA
v_call: TRBV19
j_call: TRBJ2-7
cdr3_aa: CARGPVGGDEQYF
cdr3_nt: TGTGCCAGGGGCCCGGTGGGGGGCGACGAGCAGTACTTC

clone_size: NA
d_call: TRBD2
v_call: TRBV7-9
j_call: TRBJ2-1
cdr3_aa: CASSTTGTSGPLDEQFF
cdr3_nt: TGTGCCAGCAGCACTACCGGGACTAGCGGGCCTCTGGATGAGCAGTTCTTC

clone_size: NA
d_call: NA
v_call: TRBV5-1
j_call: TRBJ2-7
cdr3_aa: CASSLTYGAYEQYF
cdr3_nt: TGCGCCAGCAGCTTGACTTACGGCGCCTACGAGCAGTACTTC

clone_size: NA
d_call: NA
v_call: TRBV4-1
j_call: TRBJ2-7
cdr3_aa: CASSHPTRTYYEQYF
cdr3_nt: TGCGCCAGCAGCCATCCCACAAGAACCTACTACGAGCAGTACTTC

clone_size: few
d_call: TRBD2
v_call: TRBV24-1
j_call: TRBJ2-1
cdr3_aa: CATSESGLADNNEQFF
cdr3_nt: TGTGCCACCAGTGAATCGGGACTAGCGGATAACAATGAGCAGTTCTTC